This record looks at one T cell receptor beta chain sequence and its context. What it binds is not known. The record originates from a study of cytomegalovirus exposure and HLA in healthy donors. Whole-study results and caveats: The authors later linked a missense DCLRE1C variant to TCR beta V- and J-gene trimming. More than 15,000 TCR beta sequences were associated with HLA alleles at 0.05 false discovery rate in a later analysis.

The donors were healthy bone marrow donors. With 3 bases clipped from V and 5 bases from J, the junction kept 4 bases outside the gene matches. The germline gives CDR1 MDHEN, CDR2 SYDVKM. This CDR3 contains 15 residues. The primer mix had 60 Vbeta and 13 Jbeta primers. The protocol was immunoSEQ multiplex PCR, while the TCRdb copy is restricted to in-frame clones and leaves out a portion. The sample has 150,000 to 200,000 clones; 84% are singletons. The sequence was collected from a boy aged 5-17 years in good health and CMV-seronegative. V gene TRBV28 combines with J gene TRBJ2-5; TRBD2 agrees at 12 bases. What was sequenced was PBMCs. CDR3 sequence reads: CASSLGLAGVETQYF. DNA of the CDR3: TGTGCCAGCAGTTTGGGACTAGCGGGCGTGGAGACCCAGTACTTC.